Presented here are 11 T cell receptor beta chains from one specimen sequenced in a study of T-cell reconstitution after alpha-beta-depleted transplantation in children. Unique molecular identifiers were built into the TCRbeta library. TCRdb called the PCR reads again in MiXCR, with one record for every CDR3 protein. This sample has 100,000 or so distinct CDR3 sequences, with 20% to 25% found just once. Material: PBMCs, obtained before TCRalphabeta/CD19-depleted stem cell transplant. The receptors were gathered from a boy aged 2 to 9 with acute lymphoblastic leukemia, due to receive a stem cell transplant.

There are a few counts of this clonotype. V is TRBV7-2 and J is TRBJ2-2; D gene unclear. The germline V gene encodes CDR1 SGHTA and CDR2 FQGNSA. There are 14 residues in the CDR3. V shed 3 bases and J shed 6 bases, with 11 bases lying between them. The CDR3 sequence: CASSFDAYAGELFF. CDR3 bases: TGTGCCAGCAGCTTCGACGCGTACGCCGGGGAGCTGTTTTTT.

This clonotype showed up many times. The V and J genes are TRBV11-2 and TRBJ2-2, with D perhaps matching TRBD2 (6 bases). The CDR3 covers 16 residues. V lost 3 bases, J lost 4 bases, and 15 bases lay in between. CDR1 is SGHAT and CDR2 is FQNNGV in the germline V gene. The CDR3 reads CASSFSGERITGELFF. The CDR3 DNA sequence: TGTGCCAGCAGCTTTTCGGGAGAACGAATCACCGGGGAGCTGTTTTTT.

The chain uses TRBV4-3 and TRBJ2-7, with 13 bases lining up with TRBD2. J lost 4 bases, V lost 5 bases, and 5 bases had no gene match. This CDR3 has 15 residues. Germline values: CDR1 LGHNA, CDR2 YSLEER. The CDR3 region is CASSVLAGGPYEQYF. In DNA form, the CDR3 reads TGCGCCAGCAGCGTACTAGCGGGAGGGCCTTACGAGCAGTACTTC.

V is TRBV20-1 and J is TRBJ2-3; TRBD1 aligns across 7 bases. Trimming at V came to 1 base and at J to 4 bases, leaving 8 bases not matched to a gene. Per the germline V gene, CDR1 is DFQATT and CDR2 is SNEGSKA (reference sequence). This CDR3 contains 15 residues. The CDR3 DNA reads TGCAGTGCTAGAGGGGGACAGTCGTGGGCAGATACGCAGTATTTT. Translation: CSARGGQSWADTQYF.

This clonotype has a handful of counts. J is TRBJ2-5 and V is TRBV2; TRBD2 matches at 7 bases. The germline CDR1 and CDR2 sequences are SNHLY and FYNNEI. The trim removed 6 bases at V and 3 bases at J, leaving 16 bases unmatched. CDR3 length: 17 residues. CDR3 bases: TGTGCCAGCAGGCCTTCTAGCGGAGTTTCCATAAAAGAGACCCAGTACTTC. Translating it yields CASRPSSGVSIKETQYF.

The J gene is TRBJ2-1, the V gene TRBV29-1; weak D call: TRBD1 (6 bases). The germline gives CDR1 SQVTM, CDR2 ANQGSEA. Trimming removed 0 bases from V and 2 bases from J, with 8 bases in between. This CDR3 is built from 14 residues. The chain's CDR3 is CSVEDRDTYNEQFF. DNA of the CDR3: TGCAGCGTTGAAGATCGGGACACCTACAATGAGCAGTTCTTC.

V and J are TRBV4-2 and TRBJ2-1; no firm D call. With 2 bases removed from V and 3 bases from J, the gap between germline ends came to 20 bases. The V gene's germline CDR1 is LGHNA and CDR2 YNFKEQ. CDR3 size: 18 residues. CDR3 DNA: TGTGCCAGCAGCCAAAAAGGACGAGTAGGAGTGGGCTACAATGAGCAGTTCTTC. Amino acids: CASSQKGRVGVGYNEQFF.

The CDR3 DNA reads as TGTGCCAGCAGTTTGTTTGCGGGAGGGCCTGGAGATACGCAGTATTTT. It encodes CASSLFAGGPGDTQYF. The V and J genes are TRBV27 and TRBJ2-3; 9 bases agree with TRBD2. J lost 5 bases, V lost 3 bases, and 9 bases had no gene match. Germline-derived CDR1 and CDR2 are MNHEY and SMNVEV (reference sequence). The CDR3 spans 16 residues.

This clonotype was seen only a few times. The CDR3 protein is CSAELAASTDTQYF. In nucleotides, the CDR3 is TGCAGTGCAGAACTAGCGGCTAGCACAGATACGCAGTATTTT. The J gene is TRBJ2-3, the V gene TRBV20-1; TRBD2 matches 8 bases. Germline CDR1 reads DFQATT; CDR2 reads SNEGSKA (reference sequence). CDR3 length: 14 amino acids. Trimming removed 6 bases from V and 0 bases from J; junction bases left unmatched: 5.

V usage is TRBV7-9 and J usage is TRBJ1-2; tentative D call: TRBD1 (5 bases). V lost 4 bases and J 7 bases, leaving 19 bases between the germline ends. Germline CDR1 is SEHNR and CDR2 is FQNEAQ (reference sequence). The CDR3 is made up of 15 amino acids. The CDR3: CASSSPGRGEIGYTF. CDR3 sequence (DNA): TGTGCCAGCAGCTCCCCGGGGAGAGGGGAAATTGGCTACACCTTC.

The chain employs TRBV25-1 and TRBJ2-1, with D possibly being TRBD1 (6 bases). The CDR3 is 13 residues long. From germline, CDR1 is MGHDK and CDR2 SYGVNS. The ends were cut back, 6 bases at V and 7 bases at J, with 13 bases in the middle. CDR3 DNA: TGTGCCAGCAGCCCGGGACACGGGAATGAGCAGTTCTTC. Its translation is CASSPGHGNEQFF.